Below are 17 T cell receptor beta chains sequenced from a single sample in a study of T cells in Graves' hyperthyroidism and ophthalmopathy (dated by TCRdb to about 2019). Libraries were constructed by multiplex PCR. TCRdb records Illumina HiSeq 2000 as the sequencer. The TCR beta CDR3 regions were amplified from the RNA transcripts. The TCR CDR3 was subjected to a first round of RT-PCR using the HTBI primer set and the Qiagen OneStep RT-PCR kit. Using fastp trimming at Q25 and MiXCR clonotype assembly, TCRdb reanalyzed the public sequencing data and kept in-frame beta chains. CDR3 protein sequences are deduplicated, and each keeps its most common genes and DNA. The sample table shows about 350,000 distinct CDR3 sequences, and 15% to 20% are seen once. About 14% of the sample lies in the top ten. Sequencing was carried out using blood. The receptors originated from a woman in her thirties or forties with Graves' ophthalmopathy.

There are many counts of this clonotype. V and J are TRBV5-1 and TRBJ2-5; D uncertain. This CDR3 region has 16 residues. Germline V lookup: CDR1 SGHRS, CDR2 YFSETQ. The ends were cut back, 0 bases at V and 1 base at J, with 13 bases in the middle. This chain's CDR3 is CASSLVVVGTQETQYF. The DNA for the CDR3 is TGCGCCAGCAGCTTGGTTGTGGTCGGCACCCAAGAGACCCAGTACTTC. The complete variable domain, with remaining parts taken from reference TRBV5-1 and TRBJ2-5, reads KAGVTQTPRYLIKTRGQQVTLSCSPISGHRSVSWYQQTPGQGLQFLFEYFSETQRNKGNFPGRFSGRQFSNSRSEMNVSTLELGDSALYLCASSLVVVGTQETQYFGPGTRLLVL.

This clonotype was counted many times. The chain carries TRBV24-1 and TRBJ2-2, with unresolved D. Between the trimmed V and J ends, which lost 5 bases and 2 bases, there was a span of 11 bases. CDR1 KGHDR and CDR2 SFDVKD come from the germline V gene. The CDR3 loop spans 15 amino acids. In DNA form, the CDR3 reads TGTGCCACCAGTGCCGTTTACCCTAACACCGGGGAGCTGTTTTTT. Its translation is CATSAVYPNTGELFF.

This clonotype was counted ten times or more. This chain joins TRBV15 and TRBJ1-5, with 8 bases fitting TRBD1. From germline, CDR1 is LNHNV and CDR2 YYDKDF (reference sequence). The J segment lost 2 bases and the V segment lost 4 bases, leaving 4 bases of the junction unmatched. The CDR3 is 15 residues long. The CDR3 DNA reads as TGTGCCACCAGCATCGACAGGGGTCGCAATCAGCCCCAGCATTTT. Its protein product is CATSIDRGRNQPQHF.

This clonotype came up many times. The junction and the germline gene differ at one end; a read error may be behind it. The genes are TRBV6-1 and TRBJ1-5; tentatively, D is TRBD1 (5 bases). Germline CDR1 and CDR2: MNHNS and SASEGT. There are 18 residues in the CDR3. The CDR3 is CVSSEFPWTGHSNQPQHF. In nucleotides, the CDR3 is TGTGTCAGCAGTGAGTTCCCATGGACGGGGCATAGCAATCAGCCCCAGCATTTT.

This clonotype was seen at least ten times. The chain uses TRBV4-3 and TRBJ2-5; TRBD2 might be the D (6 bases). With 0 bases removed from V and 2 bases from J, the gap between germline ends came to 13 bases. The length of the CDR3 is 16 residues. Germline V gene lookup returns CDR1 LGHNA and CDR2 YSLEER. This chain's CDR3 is CASSQEGSGEQETQYF. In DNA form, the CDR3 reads TGCGCCAGCAGCCAAGAGGGGTCGGGAGAACAAGAGACCCAGTACTTC.

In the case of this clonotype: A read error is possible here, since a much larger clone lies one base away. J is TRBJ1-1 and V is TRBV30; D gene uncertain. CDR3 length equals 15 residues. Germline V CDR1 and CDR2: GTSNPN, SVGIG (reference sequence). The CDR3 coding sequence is TGTGCCTGGAGTGTAGGTATAACGATGAACACTGAAGCTTCCTTT. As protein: CAWSVGITMNTEASF.

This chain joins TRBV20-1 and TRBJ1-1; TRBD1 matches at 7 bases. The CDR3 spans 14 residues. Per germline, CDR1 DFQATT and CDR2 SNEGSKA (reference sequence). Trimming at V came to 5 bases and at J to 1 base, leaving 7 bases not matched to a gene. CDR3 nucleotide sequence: TGCAGTGCTGGAGCAGGGGGTCCGAACACTGAAGCTTTCTTT. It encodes CSAGAGGPNTEAFF.

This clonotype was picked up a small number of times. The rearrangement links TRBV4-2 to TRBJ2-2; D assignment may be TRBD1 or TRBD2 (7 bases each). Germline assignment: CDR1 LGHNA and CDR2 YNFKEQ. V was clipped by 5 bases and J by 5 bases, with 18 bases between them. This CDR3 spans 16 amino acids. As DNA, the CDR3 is TGTGCCAGCAGCTCGGAGGGGAGGGGGCAGACCGGGGAGCTGTTTTTT. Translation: CASSSEGRGQTGELFF.

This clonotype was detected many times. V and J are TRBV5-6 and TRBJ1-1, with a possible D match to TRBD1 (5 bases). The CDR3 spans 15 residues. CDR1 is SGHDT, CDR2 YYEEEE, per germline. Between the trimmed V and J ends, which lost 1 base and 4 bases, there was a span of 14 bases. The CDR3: CASSLPGNLGTEAFF. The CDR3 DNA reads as TGTGCCAGCAGCTTGCCAGGGAACTTAGGCACTGAAGCTTTCTTT.

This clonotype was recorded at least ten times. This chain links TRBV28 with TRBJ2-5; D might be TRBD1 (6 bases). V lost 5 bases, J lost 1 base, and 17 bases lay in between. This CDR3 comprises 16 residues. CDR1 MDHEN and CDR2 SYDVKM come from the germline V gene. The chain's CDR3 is CASSPNKRGFQETQYF. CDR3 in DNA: TGTGCCAGCAGTCCAAACAAGAGGGGGTTCCAAGAGACCCAGTACTTC.

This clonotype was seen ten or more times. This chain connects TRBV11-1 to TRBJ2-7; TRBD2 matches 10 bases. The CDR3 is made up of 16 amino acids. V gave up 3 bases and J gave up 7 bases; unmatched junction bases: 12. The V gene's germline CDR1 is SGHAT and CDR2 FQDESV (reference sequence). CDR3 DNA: TGTGCCAGCAGCTTTGGGCGAATAGCGGGAGGAGGAGAGCAGTACTTC. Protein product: CASSFGRIAGGGEQYF.

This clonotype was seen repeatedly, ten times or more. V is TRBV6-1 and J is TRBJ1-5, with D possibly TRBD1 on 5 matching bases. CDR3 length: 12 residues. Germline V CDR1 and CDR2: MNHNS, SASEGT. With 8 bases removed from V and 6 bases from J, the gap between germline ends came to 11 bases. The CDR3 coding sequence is TGTGCCAGCGGGGAGGGGCCTCAGCCCCAGCATTTT. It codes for CASGEGPQPQHF.

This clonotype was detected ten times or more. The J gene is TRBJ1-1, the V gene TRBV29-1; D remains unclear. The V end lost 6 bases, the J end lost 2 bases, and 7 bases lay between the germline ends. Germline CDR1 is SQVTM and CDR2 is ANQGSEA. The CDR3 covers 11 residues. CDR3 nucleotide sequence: TGCAGCGTGCCAGAAAACACTGAAGCTTTCTTT. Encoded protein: CSVPENTEAFF. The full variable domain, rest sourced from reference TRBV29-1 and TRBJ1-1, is SAVISQKPSRDICQRGTSLTIQCQVDSQVTMMFWYRQQPGQSLTLIATANQGSEATYESGFVIDKFPISRPNLTFSTLTVSNMSPEDSSIYLCSVPENTEAFFGQGTRLTVV.

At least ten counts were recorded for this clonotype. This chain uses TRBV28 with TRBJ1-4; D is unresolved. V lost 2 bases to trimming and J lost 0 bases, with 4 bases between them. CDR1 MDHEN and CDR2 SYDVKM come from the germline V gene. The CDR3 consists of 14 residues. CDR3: CASSLTATNEKLFF. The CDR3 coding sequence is TGTGCCAGCAGTTTAACAGCAACTAATGAAAAACTGTTTTTT. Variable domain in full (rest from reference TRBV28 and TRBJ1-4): DVKVTQSSRYLVKRTGEKVFLECVQDMDHENMFWYRQDPGLGLRLIYFSYDVKMKEKGDIPEGYSVSREKKERFSLILESASTNQTSMYLCASSLTATNEKLFFGSGTQLSVL.

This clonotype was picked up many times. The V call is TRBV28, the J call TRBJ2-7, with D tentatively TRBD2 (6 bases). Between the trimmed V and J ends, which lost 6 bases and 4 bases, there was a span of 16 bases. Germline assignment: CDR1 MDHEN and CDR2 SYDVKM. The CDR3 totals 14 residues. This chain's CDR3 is CASRGGVSGYEQYF. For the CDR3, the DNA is TGTGCCAGCAGGGGGGGAGTATCAGGGTACGAGCAGTACTTC.

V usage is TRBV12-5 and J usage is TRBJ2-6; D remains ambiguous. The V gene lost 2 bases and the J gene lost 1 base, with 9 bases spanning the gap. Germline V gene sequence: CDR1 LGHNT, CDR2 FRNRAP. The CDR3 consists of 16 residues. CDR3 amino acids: CASGLPRLSGANVLTF. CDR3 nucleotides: TGTGCTAGTGGTTTGCCCCGGCTTTCTGGGGCCAACGTCCTGACTTTC.

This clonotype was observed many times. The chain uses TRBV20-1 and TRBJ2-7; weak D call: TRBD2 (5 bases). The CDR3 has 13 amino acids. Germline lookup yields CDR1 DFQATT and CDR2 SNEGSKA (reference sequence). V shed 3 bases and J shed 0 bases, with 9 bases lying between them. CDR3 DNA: TGCAGTGCTAGCCACCGGGACTCCTACGAGCAGTACTTC. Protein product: CSASHRDSYEQYF.